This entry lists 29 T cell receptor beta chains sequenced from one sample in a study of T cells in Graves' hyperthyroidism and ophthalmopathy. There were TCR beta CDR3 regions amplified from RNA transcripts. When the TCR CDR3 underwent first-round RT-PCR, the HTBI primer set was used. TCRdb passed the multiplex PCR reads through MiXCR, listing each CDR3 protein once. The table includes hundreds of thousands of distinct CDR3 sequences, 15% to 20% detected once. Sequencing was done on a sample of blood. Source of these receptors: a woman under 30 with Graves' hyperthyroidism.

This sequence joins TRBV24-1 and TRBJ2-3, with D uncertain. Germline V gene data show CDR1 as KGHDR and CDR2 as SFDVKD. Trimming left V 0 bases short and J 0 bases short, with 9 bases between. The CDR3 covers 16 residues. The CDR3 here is CATSDLGSYSTDTQYF. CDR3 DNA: TGTGCCACCAGTGATTTGGGTAGCTATAGCACAGATACGCAGTATTTT.

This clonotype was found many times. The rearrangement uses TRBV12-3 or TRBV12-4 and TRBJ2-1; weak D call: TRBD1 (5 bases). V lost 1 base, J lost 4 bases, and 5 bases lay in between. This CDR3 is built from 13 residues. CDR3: CASSLGQYNEQFF. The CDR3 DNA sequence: TGTGCCAGCAGTTTAGGACAGTACAATGAGCAGTTCTTC.

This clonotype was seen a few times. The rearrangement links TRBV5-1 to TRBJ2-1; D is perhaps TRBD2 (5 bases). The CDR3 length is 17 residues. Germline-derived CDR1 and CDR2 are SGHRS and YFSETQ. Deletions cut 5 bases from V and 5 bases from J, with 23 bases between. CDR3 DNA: TGCGCCAGCAGGCTTGGTCGGGTCGGGCGGGTACACAATGAGCAGTTCTTC. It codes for CASRLGRVGRVHNEQFF. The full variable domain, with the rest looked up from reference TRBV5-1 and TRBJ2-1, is KAGVTQTPRYLIKTRGQQVTLSCSPISGHRSVSWYQQTPGQGLQFLFEYFSETQRNKGNFPGRFSGRQFSNSRSEMNVSTLELGDSALYLCASRLGRVGRVHNEQFFGPGTRLTVL.

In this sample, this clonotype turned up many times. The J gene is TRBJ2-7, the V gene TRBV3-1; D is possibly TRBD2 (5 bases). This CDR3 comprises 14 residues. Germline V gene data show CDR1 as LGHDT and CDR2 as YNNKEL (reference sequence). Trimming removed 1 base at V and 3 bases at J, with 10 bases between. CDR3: CASSQVSGVYEQYF. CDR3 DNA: TGTGCCAGCAGCCAAGTTTCCGGGGTCTACGAGCAGTACTTC.

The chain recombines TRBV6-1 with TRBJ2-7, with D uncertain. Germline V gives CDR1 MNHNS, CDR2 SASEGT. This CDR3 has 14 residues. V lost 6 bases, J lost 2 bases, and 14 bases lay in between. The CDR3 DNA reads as TGTGCCAGCAGAAAGACGGACCGAGCCTACGAGCAGTACTTC. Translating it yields CASRKTDRAYEQYF.

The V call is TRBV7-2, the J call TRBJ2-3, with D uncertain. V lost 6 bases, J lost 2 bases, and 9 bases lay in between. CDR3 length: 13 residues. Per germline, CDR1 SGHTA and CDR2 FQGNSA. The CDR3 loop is CASSPYITDTQYF. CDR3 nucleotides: TGTGCCAGCAGTCCATATATCACAGATACGCAGTATTTT.

The CDR3 nucleotides are TGTGCCAGCAGTGTGGGGCTAGATGTCAATGAGCAGTTCTTC. It codes for CASSVGLDVNEQFF. The chain carries TRBV2 and TRBJ2-1; D is perhaps TRBD1 (5 bases). Germline V CDR1 and CDR2: SNHLY, FYNNEI. The CDR3 consists of 14 residues. Trimming shortened V by 4 bases and J by 6 bases, and 13 bases separated the two germline ends.

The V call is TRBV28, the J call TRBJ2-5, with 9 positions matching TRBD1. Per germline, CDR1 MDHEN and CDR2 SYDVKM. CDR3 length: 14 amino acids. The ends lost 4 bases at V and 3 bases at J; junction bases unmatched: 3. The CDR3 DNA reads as TGTGCCAGCAGTTATGACAGGGGGAAAGAGACCCAGTACTTC. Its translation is CASSYDRGKETQYF.

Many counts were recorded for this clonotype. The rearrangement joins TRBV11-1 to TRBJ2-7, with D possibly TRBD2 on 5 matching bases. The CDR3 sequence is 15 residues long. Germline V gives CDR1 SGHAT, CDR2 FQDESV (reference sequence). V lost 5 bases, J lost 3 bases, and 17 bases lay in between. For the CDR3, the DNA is TGTGCCAGCAGCCCCGAGGGCGGGTTCGGCTACGAGCAGTACTTC. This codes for CASSPEGGFGYEQYF. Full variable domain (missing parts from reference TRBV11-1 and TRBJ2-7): EAEVAQSPRYKITEKSQAVAFWCDPISGHATLYWYRQILGQGPELLVQFQDESVVDDSQLPKDRFSAERLKGVDSTLKIQPAELGDSAMYLCASSPEGGFGYEQYFGPGTRLTVT.

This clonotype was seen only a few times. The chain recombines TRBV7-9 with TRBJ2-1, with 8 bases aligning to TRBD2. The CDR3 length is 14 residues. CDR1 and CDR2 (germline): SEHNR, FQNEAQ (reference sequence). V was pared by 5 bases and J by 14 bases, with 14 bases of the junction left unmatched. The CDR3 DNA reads TGTGCCAGCAGCGGCCGGACTAGCAGCCGCTCAGAGTTCTTC. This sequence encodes CASSGRTSSRSEFF.

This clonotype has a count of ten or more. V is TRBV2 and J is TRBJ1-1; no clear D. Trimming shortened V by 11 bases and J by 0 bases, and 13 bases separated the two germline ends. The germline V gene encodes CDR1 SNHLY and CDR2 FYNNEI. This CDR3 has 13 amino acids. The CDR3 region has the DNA TGTGCCGGAAGTTTTGGGGTGAACACTGAAGCTTTCTTT. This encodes CAGSFGVNTEAFF.

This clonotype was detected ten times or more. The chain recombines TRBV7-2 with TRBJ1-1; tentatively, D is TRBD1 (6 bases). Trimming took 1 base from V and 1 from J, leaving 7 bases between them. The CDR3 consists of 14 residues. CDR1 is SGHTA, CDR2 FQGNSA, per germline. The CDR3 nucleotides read TGTGCCAGCAGCTTAGTGGGACAGAACACTGAAGCTTTCTTT. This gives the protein CASSLVGQNTEAFF.

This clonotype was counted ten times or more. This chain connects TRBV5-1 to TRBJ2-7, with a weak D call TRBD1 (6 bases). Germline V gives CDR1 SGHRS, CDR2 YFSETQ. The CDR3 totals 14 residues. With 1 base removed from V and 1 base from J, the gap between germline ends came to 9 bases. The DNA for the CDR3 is TGCGCCAGCAGCTTGACAGGGCCATCCTACGAGCAGTACTTC. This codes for CASSLTGPSYEQYF.

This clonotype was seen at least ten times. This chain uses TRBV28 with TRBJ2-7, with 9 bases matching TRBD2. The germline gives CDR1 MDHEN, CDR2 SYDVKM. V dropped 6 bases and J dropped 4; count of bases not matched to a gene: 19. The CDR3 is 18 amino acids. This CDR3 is CASSPYPGTSSSLYEQYF. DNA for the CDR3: TGTGCCAGCAGCCCATACCCCGGGACTAGCAGTTCTCTTTACGAGCAGTACTTC.

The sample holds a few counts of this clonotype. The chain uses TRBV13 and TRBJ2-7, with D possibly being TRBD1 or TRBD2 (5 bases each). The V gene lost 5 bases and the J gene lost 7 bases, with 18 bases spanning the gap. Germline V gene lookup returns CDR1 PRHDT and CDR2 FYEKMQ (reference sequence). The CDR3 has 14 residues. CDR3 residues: CASSVGTLLGEQYF. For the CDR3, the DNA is TGTGCCAGCAGCGTCGGGACCCTGCTGGGGGAGCAGTACTTC.

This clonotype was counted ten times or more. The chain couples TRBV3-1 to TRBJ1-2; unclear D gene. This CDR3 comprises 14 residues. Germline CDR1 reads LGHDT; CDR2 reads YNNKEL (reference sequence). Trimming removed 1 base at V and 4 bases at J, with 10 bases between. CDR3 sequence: CASSQGVWTYGYTF. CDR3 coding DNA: TGTGCCAGCAGCCAAGGGGTCTGGACCTATGGCTACACCTTC.

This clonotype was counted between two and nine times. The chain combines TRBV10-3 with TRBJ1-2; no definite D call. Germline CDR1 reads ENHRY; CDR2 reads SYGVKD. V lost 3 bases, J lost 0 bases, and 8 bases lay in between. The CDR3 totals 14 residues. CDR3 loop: CAISDAEPNYGYTF. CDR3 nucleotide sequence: TGTGCCATCAGTGATGCTGAGCCTAACTATGGCTACACCTTC.

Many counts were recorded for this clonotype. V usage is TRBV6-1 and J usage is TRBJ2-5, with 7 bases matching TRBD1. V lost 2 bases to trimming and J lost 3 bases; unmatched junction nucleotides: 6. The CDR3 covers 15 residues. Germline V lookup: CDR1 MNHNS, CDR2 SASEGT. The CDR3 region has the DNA TGTGCCAGCAGTGAAAGACCCGGGACAGAAGAGACCCAGTACTTC. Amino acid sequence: CASSERPGTEETQYF.

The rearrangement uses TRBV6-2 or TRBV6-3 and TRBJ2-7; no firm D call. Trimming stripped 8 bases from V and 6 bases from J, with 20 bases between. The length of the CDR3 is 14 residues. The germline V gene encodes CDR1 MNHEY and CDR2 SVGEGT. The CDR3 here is CASLASRLTGEQYF. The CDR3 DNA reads TGTGCCAGCCTGGCCTCGCGTTTAACTGGCGAGCAGTACTTC.

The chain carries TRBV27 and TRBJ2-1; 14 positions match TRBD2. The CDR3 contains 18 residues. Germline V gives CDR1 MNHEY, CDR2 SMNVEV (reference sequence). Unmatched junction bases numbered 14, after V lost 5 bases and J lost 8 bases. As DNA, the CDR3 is TGTGCCAGCAGTCCCAGAAGACTAGCGGGAGGGCCTCATCATGAGCAGTTCTTC. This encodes CASSPRRLAGGPHHEQFF.

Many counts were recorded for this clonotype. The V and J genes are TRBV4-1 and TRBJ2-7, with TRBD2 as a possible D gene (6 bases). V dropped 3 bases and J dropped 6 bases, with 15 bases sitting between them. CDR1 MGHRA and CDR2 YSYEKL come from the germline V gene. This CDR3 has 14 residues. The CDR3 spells CASSHPGLAFEQYF. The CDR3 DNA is TGCGCCAGCAGCCACCCGGGACTCGCCTTCGAGCAGTACTTC.

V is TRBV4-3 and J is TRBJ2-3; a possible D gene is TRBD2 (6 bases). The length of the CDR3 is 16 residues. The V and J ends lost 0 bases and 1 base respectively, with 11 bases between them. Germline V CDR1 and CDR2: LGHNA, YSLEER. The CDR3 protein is CASSQEGGWGTDTQYF. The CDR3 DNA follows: TGCGCCAGCAGCCAAGAAGGAGGGTGGGGCACAGATACGCAGTATTTT.

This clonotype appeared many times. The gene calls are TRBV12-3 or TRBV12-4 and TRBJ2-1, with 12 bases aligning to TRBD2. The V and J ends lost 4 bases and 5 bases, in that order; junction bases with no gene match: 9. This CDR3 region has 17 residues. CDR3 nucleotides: TGTGCCAGCAGTTCCCATCGACTAGCGGGAGAGGACAATGAGCAGTTCTTC. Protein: CASSSHRLAGEDNEQFF.

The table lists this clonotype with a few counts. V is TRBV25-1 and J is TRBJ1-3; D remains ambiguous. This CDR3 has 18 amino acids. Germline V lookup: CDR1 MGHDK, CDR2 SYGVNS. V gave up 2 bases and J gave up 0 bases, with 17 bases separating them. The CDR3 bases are TGTGCCAGCAGTGAAATTCGGAATCAGAGAAACTCTGGAAACACCATATATTTT. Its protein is CASSEIRNQRNSGNTIYF.

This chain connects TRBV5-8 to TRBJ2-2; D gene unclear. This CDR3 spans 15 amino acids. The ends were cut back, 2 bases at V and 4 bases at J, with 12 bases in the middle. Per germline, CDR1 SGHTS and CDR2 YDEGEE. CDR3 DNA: TGTGCCAGCAGCTTTAGACTGCGAGGCACCGGGGAGCTGTTTTTT. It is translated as CASSFRLRGTGELFF.

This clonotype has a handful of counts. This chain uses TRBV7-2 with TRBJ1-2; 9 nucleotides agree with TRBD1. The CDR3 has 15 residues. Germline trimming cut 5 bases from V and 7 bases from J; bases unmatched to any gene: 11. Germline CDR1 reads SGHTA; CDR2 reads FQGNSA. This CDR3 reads CASSTQTGTGTGYTF. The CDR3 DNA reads TGTGCCAGCAGCACCCAGACCGGGACAGGGACTGGCTACACCTTC.

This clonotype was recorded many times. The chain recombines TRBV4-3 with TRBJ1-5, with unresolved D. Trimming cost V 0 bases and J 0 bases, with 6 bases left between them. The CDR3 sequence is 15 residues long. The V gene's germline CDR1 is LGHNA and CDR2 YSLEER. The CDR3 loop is CASSQDRYSNQPQHF. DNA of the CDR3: TGCGCCAGCAGCCAAGACAGGTATAGCAATCAGCCCCAGCATTTT.

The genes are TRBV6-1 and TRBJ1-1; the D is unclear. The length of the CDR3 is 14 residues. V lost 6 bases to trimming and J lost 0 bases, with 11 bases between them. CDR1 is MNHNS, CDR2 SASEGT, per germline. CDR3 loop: CASRSRALNTEAFF. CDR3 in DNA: TGTGCCAGCAGATCAAGGGCTTTGAACACTGAAGCTTTCTTT.

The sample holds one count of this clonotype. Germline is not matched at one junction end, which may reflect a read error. The CDR3 bases are TGTGCCAGTAGTGCGCGGACTAGCGGCGCGAAGACCGGGGAGCTGTTTTTT. Amino acids: CASSARTSGAKTGELFF. V and J are TRBV19 and TRBJ2-2; the match to TRBD2 covers 10 bases. The germline CDR1 and CDR2 sequences are LNHDA and SQIVND (reference sequence). The CDR3 spans 17 residues.